The clone carrying this TCR beta chain came up a few times. The data are from a study of sequential checkpoint blockade in melanoma. On the study more broadly: Both treatment sequences were followed by maintenance nivolumab.

The assay was immunoSEQ multiplex PCR, and TCRdb's table has in-frame clones only and misses some. The data hold some 21,000 clones, with roughly 86% observed a single time. The CDR3 has 13 amino acids. V gave up 1 base and J gave up 4 bases, with 8 bases separating them. Looked up from germline, CDR1 is SGHRS and CDR2 is YFSETQ. This sample's treatment: randomized to nivolumab then ipilimumab (arm A) or the reverse (arm B). Live CD3+CD8+ CD19− CD56− cells were sorted from PBMCs. The sequences come from CD8+ T cells sorted from blood (inferred from file names), collected from a patient given nivolumab and ipilimumab in sequence. The sequence came from a human donor with melanoma. The chain employs TRBV5-1 and TRBJ2-5, with a tentative D call TRBD2 (6 bases). CDR3 region: CASSLFSGETQYF. CDR3 nucleotide sequence: TGCGCCAGCAGCTTGTTTAGCGGAGAGACCCAGTACTTC.